This TCR beta chain was documented in a study of graft-versus-host responses after intestinal transplantation. Study-wide background: Each recipient received a multivisceral, liver-intestinal, or isolated intestinal graft. Findings and limits, study-wide: Recipient marrow held GvH clones, some first seen in ileum or blood. Early post-transplant HvG declines showed an association with peak circulating GvH clone levels.

About this clone itself: The antigen is undetermined.

The CDR3 is 15 residues long. With 3 bases removed from V and 5 bases from J, the gap between germline ends came to 16 bases. Produced via immunoSEQ multiplex PCR; TCRdb's table is partial and in-frame only. Counted here are over 85,000 clones, around 93% occurring once; the ten biggest clones make up 0.4% to 0.55%. This receptor was obtained from a human donor who received an intestinal transplant. This chain uses TRBV23-1 with TRBJ2-5; no definite D call. TRBV23-1 is labeled an ORF, and its function is uncertain. The sequenced sample was unstimulated CD8+ T cells sorted from spleen or lymph node cells, obtained before intestinal transplant. The CDR3 DNA sequence: TGCGCCAGCAGTCAGCCTTCGGGCGTCATCGAGACCCAGTACTTC. This gives the protein CASSQPSGVIETQYF.